Listed below are T cell receptor beta chains from one sample, sequenced in a study of blood T cell repertoires in COVID-19. Data came from immunoSEQ multiplex PCR; TCRdb stores just in-frame clones and leaves some out. This table holds about 110,000 clones, under 85% found once. Sequencing was carried out using peripheral blood. The origin of the receptors is an older woman with acute or convalescent COVID-19. CDR3s include the opening cysteine and the closing phenylalanine or tryptophan. The D gene is left open where the match is weak. Clone size is shown for a subset of rows, as once, few, many or a class of expanded clone.

abundance	v_gene	j_gene	d_gene	CDR3aa	CDR3nt
.	TRBV7-9	TRBJ1-2	TRBD1	CASRSGQGIVGYTF	TGTGCCAGCAGATCCGGACAGGGTATCGTCGGCTACACCTTC
.	TRBV4-1	TRBJ2-6	.	CASSQAYSVSGANVLTF	TGCGCCAGCAGCCAAGCCTATAGCGTTTCTGGGGCCAACGTCCTGACTTTC
.	TRBV2	TRBJ1-2	.	CASSPDRDYGYTF	TGTGCCAGCAGTCCGGACAGAGACTATGGCTACACCTTC
.	TRBV15	TRBJ2-7	.	CATSRDHDRGRTYEQYF	TGTGCCACCAGCAGAGATCACGACCGGGGGAGGACTTACGAGCAGTACTTC
.	TRBV11-3	TRBJ2-6	.	CASSPRRGGANVLTF	TGTGCCAGCAGCCCGAGAAGGGGAGGGGCCAACGTCCTGACTTTC
.	TRBV18	TRBJ1-2	.	CASSPQDSGYTF	TGTGCCAGCTCACCCCAGGATTCCGGCTACACCTTC
.	TRBV2	TRBJ2-1	TRBD2	CASRLAGGPPYNEQFF	TGTGCCAGCCGACTAGCGGGGGGCCCCCCCTACAATGAGCAGTTCTTC
.	TRBV27	TRBJ1-2	.	CASSSIIQGFENYGYTF	TGTGCCAGCAGTTCAATAATACAGGGCTTCGAAAACTATGGCTACACCTTC
few	TRBV10-3	TRBJ1-1	.	CAITDSLNTEAFF	TGTGCCATCACTGACAGTTTGAACACTGAAGCTTTCTTT
.	TRBV21-1	TRBJ1-6	.	CPANNKWVKGNSPLHF	TGTCCCGCTAACAACAAATGGGTCAAGGGGAATTCACCCCTCCACTTT
.	TRBV19	TRBJ1-5	.	CASSLNRDQPQHF	TGTGCCAGTAGTTTAAACAGGGATCAGCCCCAGCATTTT
.	TRBV9	TRBJ2-5	TRBD2	CASTTGTSGATVMPQYF	TGTGCCAGCACCACCGGGACTAGCGGGGCAACCGTGATGCCCCAGTACTTC
.	TRBV19	TRBJ2-5	TRBD2	CASSSQGGKTQYF	TGTGCCAGTAGTTCCCAGGGAGGGAAGACCCAGTACTTC
.	TRBV19	TRBJ1-2	.	CASSSIQGNYGYTF	TGTGCCAGTAGTAGCATACAGGGAAACTATGGCTACACCTTC
.	TRBV3-1/TRBV3-2	TRBJ1-2	.	CASSQDRRLNGYTF	TGTGCCAGCAGCCAAGATAGGCGACTGAATGGCTACACCTTC
few	TRBV18	TRBJ1-1	.	CASSPFGGGTEAFF	TGTGCCAGCTCACCCTTTGGGGGGGGCACTGAAGCTTTCTTT
.	TRBV7-2	TRBJ1-1	.	CASSTLGKIPGMNTEAFF	TGTGCCAGCAGCACCCTCGGGAAAATCCCCGGAATGAACACTGAAGCTTTCTTT
.	TRBV7-2	TRBJ2-1	TRBD2	CASSFWTSGGYNEQFF	TGTGCCAGCAGCTTTTGGACTAGCGGGGGATACAATGAGCAGTTCTTC
.	TRBV9	TRBJ1-1	.	CASSVSYVGGSSLNTEAFF	TGTGCCAGCAGCGTATCGTATGTGGGGGGTAGTTCTTTGAACACTGAAGCTTTCTTT
.	TRBV5-1	TRBJ2-2	TRBD2	CASSIRTSGGSAGELFF	TGCGCCAGCAGCATCAGGACTAGCGGGGGTTCCGCCGGGGAGCTGTTTTTT
.	TRBV10-3	TRBJ1-1	TRBD1	CAIALGPDRGTEAFF	TGTGCCATCGCCCTCGGTCCGGACAGGGGCACTGAAGCTTTCTTT
.	TRBV30	TRBJ1-6	.	CAWSVERGSRSYNSPLHF	TGTGCCTGGAGTGTAGAGAGGGGGTCCCGCTCCTATAATTCACCCCTCCACTTT
.	TRBV6-5	TRBJ2-3	TRBD1	CASNTGDSSTDTQYF	TGTGCCAGCAACACAGGGGATTCTAGCACAGATACGCAGTATTTT
.	TRBV3-1/TRBV3-2	TRBJ2-7	.	CASSQDPSSYEQYF	TGTGCCAGCAGCCAAGATCCCTCGAGCTACGAGCAGTACTTC
.	TRBV19	TRBJ2-2	TRBD1	CASITGGLDTGELFF	TGTGCCAGTATCACAGGGGGGCTCGACACCGGGGAGCTGTTTTTT
.	TRBV19	TRBJ2-3	TRBD1	CASSIGTGGTDTQYF	TGTGCCAGTAGTATCGGGACAGGGGGAACAGATACGCAGTATTTT
.	TRBV7-2	TRBJ2-2	.	CASTRLTGELFF	TGTGCCAGCACCCGGTTGACCGGGGAGCTGTTTTTT
medium-sized	TRBV21-1	TRBJ2-2	.	CASSKRRYKRTGGAGELFF	TGTGCCAGCAGCAAGAGGAGATATAAGAGGACAGGCGGGGCCGGGGAGCTGTTTTTT
.	TRBV6-5	TRBJ2-2	.	CASRGRAGELFF	TGTGCCAGCAGGGGGCGCGCCGGGGAGCTGTTTTTT
.	TRBV10-3	TRBJ1-2	TRBD1	CAISESFQGAVGYGYTF	TGTGCCATCAGTGAGTCGTTCCAGGGGGCTGTTGGCTATGGCTACACCTTC
.	TRBV10-3	TRBJ1-1	TRBD1	CAIKDSTGATEAFF	TGTGCCATCAAAGATTCGACAGGGGCCACTGAAGCTTTCTTT
.	TRBV6-1	TRBJ1-2	.	CASSDNSYGYTF	TGTGCCAGCAGTGATAACAGTTATGGCTACACCTTC
.	TRBV6-4	TRBJ1-3	.	CASSGLTGSSGNTIYF	TGTGCCAGCAGTGGACTCACAGGTAGCTCTGGAAACACCATATATTTT
.	TRBV5-5	TRBJ1-2	TRBD1	CASSPTTGGGYTF	TGTGCCAGCAGCCCGACGACAGGGGGTGGCTACACCTTC
.	TRBV21-1	TRBJ2-2	.	CASSSYRQGPYTGELFF	TGTGCCAGCAGCAGTTACCGACAGGGACCGTACACCGGGGAGCTGTTTTTT
.	TRBV5-4	TRBJ2-2	.	CASSSPGANTGELFF	TGTGCCAGCAGCTCCCCCGGTGCGAACACCGGGGAGCTGTTTTTT
.	TRBV5-6	TRBJ2-1	TRBD1	CASSYDRGVLLYNEQFF	TGTGCCAGCAGCTACGACAGGGGGGTCCTACTATACAATGAGCAGTTCTTC
.	TRBV7-2	TRBJ1-5	.	CASSFGRDQPQHF	TGTGCCAGCAGCTTCGGTCGAGATCAGCCCCAGCATTTT
.	TRBV4-1	TRBJ1-4	.	CATTPRFRDPPTNEKLFF	TGCGCCACTACACCGAGGTTCAGGGATCCGCCAACTAATGAAAAACTGTTTTTT
.	TRBV19	TRBJ1-5	.	CASSPGSGLINQPQHF	TGTGCCAGTAGCCCAGGATCCGGACTCATCAATCAGCCCCAGCATTTT
.	TRBV7-2	TRBJ2-5	.	CASTKTGYEETQYF	TGTGCCAGCACCAAAACAGGGTATGAAGAGACCCAGTACTTC
once	TRBV11-3	TRBJ2-3	.	CASSLFQGDTQYF	TGTGCCAGCAGCTTATTCCAGGGAGATACGCAGTATTTT
.	TRBV18	TRBJ2-1	TRBD2	CASSGSGVSYNEQFF	TGTGCCAGCTCGGGAAGCGGGGTCTCCTACAATGAGCAGTTCTTC
.	TRBV14	TRBJ2-2	.	CASSRLNTGELFF	TGTGCCAGCAGCCGACTAAACACCGGGGAGCTGTTTTTT
.	TRBV5-1	TRBJ1-1	.	CASSSGAASGAEAFF	TGCGCCAGCAGCTCTGGGGCCGCAAGCGGGGCTGAAGCTTTCTTT
.	TRBV2	TRBJ2-3	.	CASSSTVATDTQYF	TGTGCCAGCAGTTCCACAGTGGCCACAGATACGCAGTATTTT
few	TRBV5-1	TRBJ2-7	.	CASSLDGYEQYF	TGCGCCAGCAGCTTGGACGGCTACGAGCAGTACTTC
.	TRBV6-5	TRBJ2-1	.	CASSKNRNNNEQFF	TGTGCCAGCAGCAAAAACAGGAACAATAATGAGCAGTTCTTC
.	TRBV2	TRBJ1-5	TRBD1	CASSAGQGRWPQHF	TGTGCCAGCAGTGCTGGACAGGGGAGATGGCCCCAGCATTTT
.	TRBV3-1/TRBV3-2	TRBJ1-3	.	CASSQAPVSGNTIYF	TGTGCCAGCAGCCAAGCGCCGGTATCTGGAAACACCATATATTTT
.	TRBV2	TRBJ1-3	.	CASSELGRGRSGNTIYF	TGTGCCAGCAGTGAACTGGGTAGGGGTCGATCTGGAAACACCATATATTTT
few	TRBV4-1	TRBJ2-2	TRBD2	CASSQTHRGTSGRLSGELFF	TGCGCCAGCAGCCAAACTCACAGGGGGACTAGCGGGAGGTTAAGCGGGGAGCTGTTTTTT
.	TRBV19	TRBJ2-3	.	CASSIEEADTQYF	TGTGCCAGTAGTATAGAAGAGGCAGATACGCAGTATTTT
.	TRBV5-5	TRBJ2-3	TRBD2	CASSMTSGDADTQYF	TGTGCCAGCAGCATGACTAGCGGGGATGCAGATACGCAGTATTTT
.	TRBV7-3	TRBJ2-1	TRBD2	CASRTSGTNNEQFF	TGTGCCAGCAGGACTAGCGGGACCAACAATGAGCAGTTCTTC
.	TRBV7-2	TRBJ2-3	.	CASSLGHSTDTQYF	TGTGCCAGCAGCTTAGGACACAGCACAGATACGCAGTATTTT
.	TRBV13	TRBJ1-2	TRBD1	CASSRTGGGGYTF	TGTGCCAGCAGCCGGACAGGGGGCGGGGGCTACACCTTC
.	TRBV2	TRBJ1-3	.	CASSAQRAGNTIYF	TGTGCCAGCAGTGCACAGAGGGCTGGAAACACCATATATTTT
.	TRBV7-8	TRBJ2-7	TRBD2	CASSLKVGAGEWSYEQYF	TGTGCCAGCAGCTTAAAGGTTGGGGCGGGAGAGTGGTCCTACGAGCAGTACTTC
.	TRBV6-5	TRBJ1-3	TRBD1	CASRGTVPGNTIYF	TGTGCCAGCAGAGGGACAGTTCCTGGAAACACCATATATTTT